The 27 T cell receptor beta chains given below trace back to one sample, sequenced in a study of cytomegalovirus exposure and HLA in healthy donors. PCR used 60 Vbeta primers and 13 Jbeta primers. The assay was immunoSEQ multiplex PCR, and TCRdb's table has in-frame clones only and misses some. The sample shows some 140,000 clones, around 77% of them seen only once. The source material was PBMCs. The origin of the receptors is a woman aged 55-70 years in good health and CMV-seronegative.

This chain links TRBV6-4 with TRBJ2-5; 13 positions agree with TRBD2. J lost 5 bases, V lost 4 bases, and 10 bases had no gene match. The CDR3 totals 17 residues. Germline CDR1 reads MRHNA; CDR2 reads SNTAGT. The CDR3 DNA is TGTGCCAGCAGTGGACCCACTAGCGGGAGGGCCGCGGAGACCCAGTACTTC. Translating gives CASSGPTSGRAAETQYF.

V and J are TRBV2 and TRBJ1-3, with 8 bases aligning to TRBD1. With V trimmed by 8 bases and J by 3 bases, 6 bases remained unmatched. The CDR3 loop spans 14 amino acids. Germline CDR1 is SNHLY and CDR2 is FYNNEI. CDR3 nucleotide sequence: TGTGCCAGCCGCCCCGGGACAGGTGGAAACACCATATATTTT. This translates into CASRPGTGGNTIYF.

This chain joins TRBV14 and TRBJ2-1; 12 bases agree with TRBD2. CDR3 length equals 16 residues. The germline CDR1 and CDR2 sequences are SGHDN and FVKESK. Unmatched junction bases numbered 7, after V lost 4 bases and J lost 6 bases. Written as DNA, the CDR3 is TGTGCCAGCAGCCGGCTACTAGCGGGAGGCTCCAATGAGCAGTTCTTC. Translating gives CASSRLLAGGSNEQFF.

J is TRBJ1-5 and V is TRBV5-1; D unresolved. V lost 0 bases and J lost 1, with 8 bases in between. The CDR3 runs 15 residues. Germline assignment: CDR1 SGHRS and CDR2 YFSETQ. CDR3 sequence (DNA): TGCGCCAGCAGCTTGGATCCGGGGAGCAATCAGCCCCAGCATTTT. Translating gives CASSLDPGSNQPQHF. The complete variable domain, with remaining parts taken from reference TRBV5-1 and TRBJ1-5, reads KAGVTQTPRYLIKTRGQQVTLSCSPISGHRSVSWYQQTPGQGLQFLFEYFSETQRNKGNFPGRFSGRQFSNSRSEMNVSTLELGDSALYLCASSLDPGSNQPQHFGDGTRLSIL.

This clone was counted only a few times. The chain carries TRBV11-2 and TRBJ1-1, with 7 nucleotides matching TRBD1. V shed 5 bases, J shed 2 bases, and the junction held 5 bases outside the gene matches. This CDR3 contains 14 residues. Germline V gene data show CDR1 as SGHAT and CDR2 as FQNNGV. The CDR3 DNA sequence: TGTGCCAGCAGCCTTCGGACAGGTAACACTGAAGCTTTCTTT. Translating gives CASSLRTGNTEAFF.

The chain recombines TRBV5-1 with TRBJ2-2; TRBD2 agrees at 8 bases. The CDR3 totals 17 residues. Germline lookup yields CDR1 SGHRS and CDR2 YFSETQ. The junction had 11 bases not matched to a gene; V was cut back by 5 bases and J by 2 bases. The CDR3 sequence: CASRSKSGGPNTGELFF. CDR3 DNA: TGCGCCAGCAGGTCTAAATCGGGAGGGCCTAACACCGGGGAGCTGTTTTTT.

This clone was counted a single time. V is TRBV10-1 and J is TRBJ2-7; D uncertain. Germline V CDR1 and CDR2: WNHNN, SYGVQD (reference sequence). Between the trimmed V and J ends, which lost 0 bases and 3 bases, there was a span of 12 bases. The CDR3 runs 15 residues. The CDR3: CASSESTGYNYEQYF. The CDR3 region has the DNA TGCGCCAGCAGTGAGTCGACTGGGTACAACTACGAGCAGTACTTC.

CDR3 residues: CASSRISGNTIYF. CDR3 coding DNA: TGTGCCAGCTCGCGGATCTCTGGAAACACCATATATTTT. J is TRBJ1-3 and V is TRBV9, with D uncertain. The CDR3 has 13 residues. Germline V gene lookup returns CDR1 SGDLS and CDR2 YYNGEE. Trimming left V 7 bases short and J 0 bases short, with 8 bases between.

This chain links TRBV19 with TRBJ1-2; D is uncertain. The germline gives CDR1 LNHDA, CDR2 SQIVND (reference sequence). The ends were cut back, 6 bases at V and 4 bases at J, with 12 bases in the middle. This CDR3 is 13 amino acids long. CDR3 amino acids: CASRQNNFYGYTF. The CDR3, as DNA: TGTGCCAGTAGACAGAACAACTTCTATGGCTACACCTTC.

The chain uses TRBV6-5 and TRBJ2-7; TRBD2 aligns across 12 bases. Germline V gives CDR1 MNHEY, CDR2 SVGAGI. The CDR3 has 16 residues. V lost 8 bases to trimming and J lost 6 bases; unmatched junction nucleotides: 14. The CDR3 DNA sequence: TGTGCCAGCGGTTCGGGATCTAGCGGGGGGGCGGGCGAGCAGTACTTC. This codes for CASGSGSSGGAGEQYF.

This chain connects TRBV29-1 to TRBJ2-1; 8 bases agree with TRBD2. The length of the CDR3 is 15 residues. Germline V gene sequence: CDR1 SQVTM, CDR2 ANQGSEA. J was trimmed by 4 bases and V by 2 bases; bases with no gene match: 7. In nucleotides, the CDR3 is TGCAGCGTTGAATTACCGAGCGGGAGTTACAATGAGCAGTTCTTC. Residues: CSVELPSGSYNEQFF.

The chain employs TRBV2 and TRBJ2-2; TRBD2 aligns across 8 bases. The ends lost 2 bases at V and 7 bases at J; junction bases unmatched: 6. There are 15 residues in the CDR3. Germline V lookup: CDR1 SNHLY, CDR2 FYNNEI. The DNA for the CDR3 is TGTGCCAGCAGTGAATTAGCGGGATTTGTCGGGGAGCTGTTTTTT. This encodes CASSELAGFVGELFF.

The chain combines TRBV7-6 with TRBJ1-5; no clear D gene. Per germline, CDR1 SGHVS and CDR2 FNYEAQ. Trimming removed 3 bases from V and 2 bases from J, with 17 bases in between. The CDR3 spans 17 residues. CDR3 nucleotide sequence: TGTGCCAGCAGCTTGGCTTTGGGGAAGGGAGGCAATCAGCCCCAGCATTTT. Protein: CASSLALGKGGNQPQHF.

Only a few counts were recorded for this clone. J is TRBJ1-5 and V is TRBV28, with 9 bases aligning to TRBD1. This CDR3 spans 15 amino acids. CDR1 and CDR2 from the germline V gene are MDHEN and SYDVKM. J was trimmed by 1 base and V by 6 bases; bases with no gene match: 4. The CDR3 loop is CASRLDRGSNQPQHF. The CDR3, as DNA: TGTGCCAGCAGGTTGGACAGGGGAAGCAATCAGCCCCAGCATTTT.

This sequence joins TRBV18 and TRBJ1-4; 9 bases line up with TRBD1. The V and J ends lost 0 bases and 8 bases, in that order; junction bases with no gene match: 4. The CDR3 contains 15 residues. From germline, CDR1 is KGHSH and CDR2 LQKENI. The CDR3 coding sequence is TGTGCCAGCTCACCACCGGGACAGGGCGGAGAAAAACTGTTTTTT. Translated, it gives CASSPPGQGGEKLFF.

This chain joins TRBV9 and TRBJ2-3, with TRBD2 matching over 7 bases. Trimming at V came to 2 bases and at J to 3 bases, leaving 9 bases not matched to a gene. The germline CDR1 and CDR2 sequences are SGDLS and YYNGEE. This CDR3 is built from 16 residues. The CDR3 reads CASSVSGDQQTDTQYF. The CDR3 DNA is TGTGCCAGCAGCGTCAGCGGGGATCAGCAAACAGATACGCAGTATTTT.

This rearrangement joins TRBV6-5 to TRBJ1-1, with TRBD1 matching 10 bases. Germline V lookup: CDR1 MNHEY, CDR2 SVGAGI. Trimming took 7 bases from V and 4 from J; bases not matched to a gene: 6. This CDR3 is 14 amino acids long. Written as DNA, the CDR3 is TGTGCCAGCACCGAGGGACAGGGGACCACTGAAGCTTTCTTT. This translates into CASTEGQGTTEAFF.

The V call is TRBV25-1, the J call TRBJ1-4; tentatively, D is TRBD1 (6 bases). The germline gives CDR1 MGHDK, CDR2 SYGVNS. Trimming took 2 bases from V and 7 from J, leaving 14 bases between them. This CDR3 spans 15 amino acids. CDR3 loop: CASSERGGGTEKLFF. The CDR3 DNA sequence: TGTGCCAGCAGTGAAAGGGGAGGGGGTACTGAAAAACTGTTTTTT.

This rearrangement joins TRBV10-3 to TRBJ1-2, with 8 bases matching TRBD1. V gave up 6 bases and J gave up 7 bases; unmatched junction bases: 16. The CDR3 spans 16 residues. Per germline, CDR1 ENHRY and CDR2 SYGVKD. As DNA, the CDR3 is TGTGCCATCAGGAGGGACGGACAGGGACGGGCAGGTGGCTACACCTTC. Protein product: CAIRRDGQGRAGGYTF.

This clone has a single count. DNA of the CDR3: TGTGCCACCGACTCCGGACAGGGGCGCTCCTACGAGCAGTACTTC. Translating it yields CATDSGQGRSYEQYF. The chain carries TRBV6-5 and TRBJ2-7, with 9 bases matching TRBD1. The CDR3 is 15 residues long. The trim removed 10 bases at V and 0 bases at J, leaving 10 bases unmatched. Germline-derived CDR1 and CDR2 are MNHEY and SVGAGI.

The rearrangement joins TRBV10-3 to TRBJ1-2; D not resolved. The CDR3 spans 12 residues. The germline V gene has CDR1 ENHRY and CDR2 SYGVKD. V lost 3 bases and J lost 3, with 5 bases in between. In nucleotides, the CDR3 is TGTGCCATCAGTGACCCGTACTATGGCTACACCTTC. Translated, it gives CAISDPYYGYTF.

The table lists this clone with a few counts. The chain recombines TRBV19 with TRBJ1-5; maybe TRBD1 (6 bases). Trimming took 7 bases from V and 6 from J, leaving 13 bases between them. From germline, CDR1 is LNHDA and CDR2 SQIVND (reference sequence). This CDR3 has 13 amino acids. The CDR3 DNA reads TGTGCCAGTAAGGCCAGGGGCGGTCAGCCCCAGCATTTT. Translation: CASKARGGQPQHF.

This chain connects TRBV25-1 to TRBJ1-2; 9 bases line up with TRBD1. Germline V gives CDR1 MGHDK, CDR2 SYGVNS. Unmatched junction bases numbered 7, after V lost 4 bases and J lost 4 bases. This CDR3 is 15 amino acids long. CDR3 bases: TGTGCCAGCAGTGGGGGACAGGGCCGCATCTATGGCTACACCTTC. This translates into CASSGGQGRIYGYTF.

The J gene is TRBJ2-7, the V gene TRBV2; D unclear. The germline V gene encodes CDR1 SNHLY and CDR2 FYNNEI. The CDR3 is made up of 11 amino acids. Between the trimmed V and J ends, which lost 3 bases and 6 bases, there was a span of 6 bases. CDR3 loop: CASSDPGEQYF. The CDR3 DNA follows: TGTGCCAGCAGTGACCCAGGCGAGCAGTACTTC.

In this sample, this clone turned up once. The chain joins TRBV7-9 to TRBJ2-7, with 7 positions matching TRBD1. Germline V gene lookup returns CDR1 SEHNR and CDR2 FQNEAQ (reference sequence). Germline trimming cut 4 bases from V and 3 bases from J; bases unmatched to any gene: 3. This CDR3 comprises 13 residues. CDR3 nucleotide sequence: TGTGCCAGCAGCTGGAACAGGGGCTACGAGCAGTACTTC. Its protein product is CASSWNRGYEQYF.

This chain uses TRBV2 with TRBJ2-7, with TRBD1 as a possible D gene (5 bases). Germline CDR1 and CDR2: SNHLY and FYNNEI. CDR3 length: 12 amino acids. V was trimmed by 4 bases and J by 4 bases, leaving 8 bases between them. The DNA for the CDR3 is TGTGCCAGCAGTGTGAAGGGGTACGAGCAGTACTTC. Translated: CASSVKGYEQYF.

The V call is TRBV9, the J call TRBJ2-7; 13 bases agree with TRBD2. Germline CDR1 reads SGDLS; CDR2 reads YYNGEE. J lost 6 bases, V lost 2 bases, and 5 bases had no gene match. The CDR3 spans 15 residues. This chain's CDR3 is CASSVGTSGKGEQYF. DNA of the CDR3: TGTGCCAGCAGCGTTGGGACTAGCGGGAAAGGCGAGCAGTACTTC.